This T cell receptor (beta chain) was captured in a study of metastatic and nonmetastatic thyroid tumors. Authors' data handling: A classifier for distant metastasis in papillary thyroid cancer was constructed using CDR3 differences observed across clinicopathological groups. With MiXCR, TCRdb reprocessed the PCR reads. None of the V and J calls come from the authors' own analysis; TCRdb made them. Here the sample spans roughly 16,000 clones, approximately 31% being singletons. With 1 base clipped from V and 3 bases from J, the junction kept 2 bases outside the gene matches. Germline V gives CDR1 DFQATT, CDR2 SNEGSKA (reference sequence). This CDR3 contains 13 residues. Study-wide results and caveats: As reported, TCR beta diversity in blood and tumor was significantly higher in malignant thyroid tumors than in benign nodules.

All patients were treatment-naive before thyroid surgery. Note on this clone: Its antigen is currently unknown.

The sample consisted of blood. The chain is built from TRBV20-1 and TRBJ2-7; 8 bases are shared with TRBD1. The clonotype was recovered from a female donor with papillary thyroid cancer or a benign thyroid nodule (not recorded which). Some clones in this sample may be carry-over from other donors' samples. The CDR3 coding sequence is TGCAGTGCTAGAGCGGACAGGGACTACGAGCAGTACTTC. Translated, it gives CSARADRDYEQYF.